The clone carrying this T cell receptor beta chain was seen more than once but under ten times. Its antigen is unknown. The sample is drawn from a study of cytotoxic CD8 clonotypes in ibrutinib-treated CLL. Study conclusions and caveats: Progressing patients had sampling times that differed from those of sustained-remission patients. There were few public clonotypes, and on treatment they contracted or stayed stable.

Profiled with immunoSEQ multiplex PCR; TCRdb holds only in-frame clones, not every one. Among 95,000 to 100,000 clones listed, roughly 80% were seen once. The V gene's germline CDR1 is SGHVS and CDR2 FQNEAQ. The CDR3 is 15 residues long. Trimming left V 1 base short and J 0 bases short, with 9 bases between. The TCR comes from a human donor with chronic lymphocytic leukemia. Sequences were derived from PBMCs, sampled after 12 months of ibrutinib treatment. The chain is built from TRBV7-8 and TRBJ1-1; the D gene is possibly TRBD1 (6 bases). The CDR3 loop is CASSLVGGLNTEAFF. The CDR3, as DNA: TGTGCCAGCAGCTTAGTCGGGGGCTTGAACACTGAAGCTTTCTTT.